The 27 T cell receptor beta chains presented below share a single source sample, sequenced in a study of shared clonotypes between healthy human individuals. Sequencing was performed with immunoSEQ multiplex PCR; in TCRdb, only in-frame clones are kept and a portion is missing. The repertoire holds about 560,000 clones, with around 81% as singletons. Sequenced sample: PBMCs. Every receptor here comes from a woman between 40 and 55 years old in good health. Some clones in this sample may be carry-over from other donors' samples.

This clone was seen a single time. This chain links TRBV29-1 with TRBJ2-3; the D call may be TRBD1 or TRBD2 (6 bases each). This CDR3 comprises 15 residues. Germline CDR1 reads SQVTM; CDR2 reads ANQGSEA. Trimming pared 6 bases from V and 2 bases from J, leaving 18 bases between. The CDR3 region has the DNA TGCAGCGTGGGGGAAGGGGGGCTCTACACAGATACGCAGTATTTT. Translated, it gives CSVGEGGLYTDTQYF.

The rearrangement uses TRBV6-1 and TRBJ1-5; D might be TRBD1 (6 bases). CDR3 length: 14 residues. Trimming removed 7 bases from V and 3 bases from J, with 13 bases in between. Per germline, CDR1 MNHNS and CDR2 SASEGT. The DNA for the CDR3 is TGTGCCAGCAACCCCGGACAGATCAATCAGCCCCAGCATTTT. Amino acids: CASNPGQINQPQHF.

CDR3 nucleotides: TGTGCCAGCAGTCCGACCCTCGGGGATCTACACTTTGAAGAGACCCAGTACTTC. This sequence encodes CASSPTLGDLHFEETQYF. This chain connects TRBV28 to TRBJ2-5; D perhaps matches TRBD2 (5 bases). Germline loops: CDR1 MDHEN, CDR2 SYDVKM. V dropped 5 bases and J dropped 3 bases, with 25 bases sitting between them. The CDR3 is made up of 18 amino acids.

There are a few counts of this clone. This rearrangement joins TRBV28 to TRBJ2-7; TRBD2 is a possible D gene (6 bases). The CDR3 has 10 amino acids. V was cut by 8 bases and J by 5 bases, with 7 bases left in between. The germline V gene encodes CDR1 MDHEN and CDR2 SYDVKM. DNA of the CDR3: TGTGCCAGCGGCGGGAACGAGCAGTACTTC. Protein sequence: CASGGNEQYF.

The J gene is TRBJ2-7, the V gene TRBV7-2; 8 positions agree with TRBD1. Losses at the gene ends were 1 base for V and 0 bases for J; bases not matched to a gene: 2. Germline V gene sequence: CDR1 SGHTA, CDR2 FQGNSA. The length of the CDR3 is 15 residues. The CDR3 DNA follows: TGTGCCAGCAGCTTAGGGGACAGGCCCTCCTACGAGCAGTACTTC. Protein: CASSLGDRPSYEQYF.

The CDR3 DNA follows: TGTGCCAGCAGTTCATTATCTTATAGCAATCAGCCCCAGCATTTT. This codes for CASSSLSYSNQPQHF. The chain joins TRBV28 to TRBJ1-5; D remains unclear. The CDR3 runs 15 residues. The germline CDR1 and CDR2 sequences are MDHEN and SYDVKM. Trimming removed 4 bases from V and 0 bases from J, with 10 bases in between.

This CDR3 reads CASSLSLTSGSYNEQFF. The CDR3 bases are TGTGCCAGCAGCTTATCCCTGACTAGCGGGTCTTACAATGAGCAGTTCTTC. The chain uses TRBV7-3 and TRBJ2-1; 10 nucleotides align to TRBD2. Germline V CDR1 and CDR2: SGHTA, FQGTGA. The V and J ends lost 2 bases and 4 bases, in that order; junction bases with no gene match: 8. The CDR3 has 17 amino acids.

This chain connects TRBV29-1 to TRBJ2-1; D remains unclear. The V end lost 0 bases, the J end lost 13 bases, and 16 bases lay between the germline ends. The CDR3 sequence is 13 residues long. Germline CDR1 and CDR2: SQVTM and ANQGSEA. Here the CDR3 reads CSVEDLYSRLQFF. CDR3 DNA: TGCAGCGTTGAAGATCTTTATAGTAGACTTCAGTTCTTC.

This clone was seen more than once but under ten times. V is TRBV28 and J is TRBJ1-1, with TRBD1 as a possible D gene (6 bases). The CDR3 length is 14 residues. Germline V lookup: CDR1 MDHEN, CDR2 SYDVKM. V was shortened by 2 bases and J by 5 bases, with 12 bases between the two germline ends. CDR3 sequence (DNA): TGTGCCAGCAGTTTACCCCTCGGGACAACTGAAGCTTTCTTT. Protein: CASSLPLGTTEAFF.

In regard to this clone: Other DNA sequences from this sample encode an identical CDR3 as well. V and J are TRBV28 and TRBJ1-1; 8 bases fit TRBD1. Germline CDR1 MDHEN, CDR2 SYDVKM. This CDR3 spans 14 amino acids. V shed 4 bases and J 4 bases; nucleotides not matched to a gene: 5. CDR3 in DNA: TGTGCCAGCAGTTCCAGGGGGCTGGGCACTGAAGCTTTCTTT. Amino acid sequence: CASSSRGLGTEAFF.

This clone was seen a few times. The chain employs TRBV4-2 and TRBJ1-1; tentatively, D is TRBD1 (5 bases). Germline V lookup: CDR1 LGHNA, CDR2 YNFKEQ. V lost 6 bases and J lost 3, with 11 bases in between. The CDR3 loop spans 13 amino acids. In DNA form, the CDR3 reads TGTGCCAGCAGTCCTAGCAGGGACACTGAAGCTTTCTTT. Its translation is CASSPSRDTEAFF.

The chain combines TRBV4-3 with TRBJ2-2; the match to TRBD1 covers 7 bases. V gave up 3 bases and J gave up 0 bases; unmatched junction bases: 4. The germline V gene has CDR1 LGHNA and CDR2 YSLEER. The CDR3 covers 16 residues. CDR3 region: CASSHSGTANTGELFF. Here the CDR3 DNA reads TGCGCCAGCAGCCACTCCGGGACAGCGAACACCGGGGAGCTGTTTTTT.

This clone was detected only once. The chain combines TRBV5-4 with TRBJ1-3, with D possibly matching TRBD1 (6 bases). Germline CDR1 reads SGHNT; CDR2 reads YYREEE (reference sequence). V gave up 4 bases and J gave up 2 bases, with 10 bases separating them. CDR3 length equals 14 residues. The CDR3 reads CASSTRQAGNTIYF. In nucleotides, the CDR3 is TGTGCCAGCAGCACAAGACAGGCTGGAAACACCATATATTTT.

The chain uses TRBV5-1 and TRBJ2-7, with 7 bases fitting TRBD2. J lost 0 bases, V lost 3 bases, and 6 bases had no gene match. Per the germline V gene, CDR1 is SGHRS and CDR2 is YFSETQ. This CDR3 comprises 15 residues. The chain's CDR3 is CASSSAGPPSYEQYF. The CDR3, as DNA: TGCGCCAGCAGCTCAGCGGGGCCCCCCTCCTACGAGCAGTACTTC.

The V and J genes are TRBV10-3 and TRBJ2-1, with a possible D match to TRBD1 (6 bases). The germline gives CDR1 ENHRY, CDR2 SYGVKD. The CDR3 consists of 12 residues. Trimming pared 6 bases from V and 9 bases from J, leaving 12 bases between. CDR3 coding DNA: TGTGCCATCAGAGAACAGGGTGGTGAGCAGTTCTTC. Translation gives CAIREQGGEQFF.

CDR3 in amino acids: CASRHGQGLGYEKLFF. The CDR3 nucleotides are TGTGCAAGTCGCCACGGACAGGGTCTGGGGTATGAAAAACTGTTTTTT. This sequence joins TRBV12-2 and TRBJ1-4; no DNA check was done on the table's D call, TRBD1. TRBV12-2 is labeled a pseudogene. The CDR3 loop spans 16 amino acids.

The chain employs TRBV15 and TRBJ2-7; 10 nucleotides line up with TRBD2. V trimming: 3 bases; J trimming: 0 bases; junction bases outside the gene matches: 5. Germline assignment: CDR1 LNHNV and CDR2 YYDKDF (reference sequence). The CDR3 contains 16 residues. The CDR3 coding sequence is TGTGCCACCAGCAGGATAGCGGGAGGCAGCTCCTACGAGCAGTACTTC. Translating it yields CATSRIAGGSSYEQYF.

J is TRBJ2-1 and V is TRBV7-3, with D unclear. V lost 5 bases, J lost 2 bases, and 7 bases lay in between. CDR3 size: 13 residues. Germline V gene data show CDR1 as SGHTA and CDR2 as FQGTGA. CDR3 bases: TGTGCCAGCAGCCTCGGAGCCTACAATGAGCAGTTCTTC. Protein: CASSLGAYNEQFF. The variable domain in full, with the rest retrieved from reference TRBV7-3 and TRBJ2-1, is GAGVSQTPSNKVTEKGKYVELRCDPISGHTALYWYRQSLGQGPEFLIYFQGTGAADDSGLPNDRFFAVRPEGSVSTLKIQRTERGDSAVYLCASSLGAYNEQFFGPGTRLTVL.

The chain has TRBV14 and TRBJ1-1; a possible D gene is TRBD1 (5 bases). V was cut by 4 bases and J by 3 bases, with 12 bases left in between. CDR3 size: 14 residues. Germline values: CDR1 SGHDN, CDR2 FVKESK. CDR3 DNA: TGTGCCAGCAGCCCCCTCGAAGGGGACACTGAAGCTTTCTTT. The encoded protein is CASSPLEGDTEAFF.

For the CDR3, the DNA is TGCGCCAGCAGCCCCCTAGCGGGAGGGTACACCGGGGAGCTGTTTTTT. Amino acid sequence: CASSPLAGGYTGELFF. This chain links TRBV4-3 with TRBJ2-2, with 12 bases identical to TRBD2. With V trimmed by 4 bases and J by 3 bases, 3 bases remained unmatched. The CDR3 runs to 16 residues. Germline V gene lookup returns CDR1 LGHNA and CDR2 YSLEER.

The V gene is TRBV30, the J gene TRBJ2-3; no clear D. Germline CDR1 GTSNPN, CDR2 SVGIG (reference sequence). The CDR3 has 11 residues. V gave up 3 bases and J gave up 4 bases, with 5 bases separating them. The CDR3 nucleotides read TGTGCCTGGAGCCTATCAGATACGCAGTATTTT. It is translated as CAWSLSDTQYF.

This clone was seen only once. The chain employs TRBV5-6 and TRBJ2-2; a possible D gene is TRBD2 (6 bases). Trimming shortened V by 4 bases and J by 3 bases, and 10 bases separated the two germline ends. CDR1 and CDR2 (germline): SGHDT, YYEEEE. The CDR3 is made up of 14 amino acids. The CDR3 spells CASSSGPHTGELFF. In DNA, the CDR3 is TGTGCCAGCAGCAGCGGGCCTCACACCGGGGAGCTGTTTTTT.

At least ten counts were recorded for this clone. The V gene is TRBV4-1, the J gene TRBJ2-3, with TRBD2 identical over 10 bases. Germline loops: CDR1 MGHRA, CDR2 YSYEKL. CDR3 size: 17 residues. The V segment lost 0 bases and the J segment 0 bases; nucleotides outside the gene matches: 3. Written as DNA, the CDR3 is TGCGCCAGCAGCCAAGACTCTAGCGGGAGAAGCACAGATACGCAGTATTTT. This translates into CASSQDSSGRSTDTQYF.

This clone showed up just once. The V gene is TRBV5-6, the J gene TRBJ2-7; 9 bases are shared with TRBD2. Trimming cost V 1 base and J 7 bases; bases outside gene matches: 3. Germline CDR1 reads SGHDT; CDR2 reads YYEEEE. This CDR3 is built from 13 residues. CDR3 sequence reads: CASSLWLAGEQYF. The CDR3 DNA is TGTGCCAGCAGCTTGTGGCTAGCGGGAGAGCAGTACTTC.

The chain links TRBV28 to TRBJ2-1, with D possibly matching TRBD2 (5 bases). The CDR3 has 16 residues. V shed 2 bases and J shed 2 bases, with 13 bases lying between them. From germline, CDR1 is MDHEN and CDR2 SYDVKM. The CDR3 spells CASSLISGSPYNEQFF. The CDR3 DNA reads TGTGCCAGCAGTTTAATCAGTGGGAGTCCCTACAATGAGCAGTTCTTC.

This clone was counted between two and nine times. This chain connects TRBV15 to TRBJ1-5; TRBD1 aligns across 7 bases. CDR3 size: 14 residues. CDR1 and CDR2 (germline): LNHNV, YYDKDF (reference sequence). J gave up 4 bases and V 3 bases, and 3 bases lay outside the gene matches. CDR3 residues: CATSRWGQNQPQHF. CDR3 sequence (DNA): TGTGCCACCAGCAGGTGGGGACAGAATCAGCCCCAGCATTTT.

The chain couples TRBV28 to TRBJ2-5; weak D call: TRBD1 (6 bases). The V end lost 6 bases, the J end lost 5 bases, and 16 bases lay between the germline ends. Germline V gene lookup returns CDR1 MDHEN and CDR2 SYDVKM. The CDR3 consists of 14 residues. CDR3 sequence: CASRGHRAGETQYF. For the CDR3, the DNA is TGTGCCAGCAGAGGACACAGGGCCGGGGAGACCCAGTACTTC.